Each of the 21 T cell receptor beta chains below was sequenced from the same sample in a study of T cell responses to AZD1222 COVID-19 vaccine. Data came from immunoSEQ multiplex PCR; TCRdb stores just in-frame clones and leaves some out. The data show some 150,000 clones, with about 91% seen just once and 4.4% held by the top ten. This material consisted of peripheral blood, taken on day 0 of MenACWY control vaccination. These receptor sequences come from an adult in good health.

The chain carries TRBV15 and TRBJ1-3, with a tentative D call TRBD1 (5 bases). This CDR3 is 15 amino acids long. Trimming stripped 1 base from V and 3 bases from J, with 10 bases between. Germline V gene lookup returns CDR1 LNHNV and CDR2 YYDKDF (reference sequence). In DNA form, the CDR3 reads TGTGCCACCAGCAGAGTTATGGGGGTTGGAAACACCATATATTTT. Its protein is CATSRVMGVGNTIYF.

The chain has TRBV10-1 and TRBJ1-1, with 8 bases identical to TRBD1. The V gene end was trimmed by 5 bases and the J gene end by 0 bases; junction bases not matched to a gene: 2. The CDR3 covers 14 residues. Germline CDR1 WNHNN, CDR2 SYGVQD (reference sequence). CDR3 residues: CASSRTGLNTEAFF. CDR3 DNA sequence: TGCGCCAGCAGTCGGACAGGGTTGAACACTGAAGCTTTCTTT.

The chain couples TRBV2 to TRBJ1-2; 7 bases match TRBD1. CDR3 size: 12 residues. CDR1 and CDR2 from the germline V gene are SNHLY and FYNNEI. In DNA form, the CDR3 reads TGTACAACAGGGGACCAAAACTATGGCTACACCTTC. This translates into CTTGDQNYGYTF.

The rearrangement joins TRBV6-5 to TRBJ1-1, with a possible D match to TRBD1 (6 bases). V lost 7 bases, J lost 8 bases, and 11 bases lay in between. The germline gives CDR1 MNHEY, CDR2 SVGAGI. This CDR3 has 11 amino acids. The CDR3 spells CASMFDREAFF. Written as DNA, the CDR3 is TGTGCCAGCATGTTCGACAGGGAAGCTTTCTTT.

V usage is TRBV5-4 and J usage is TRBJ1-2; 9 bases line up with TRBD1. Germline CDR1 is SGHNT and CDR2 is YYREEE (reference sequence). The ends lost 4 bases at V and 6 bases at J; junction bases unmatched: 4. The CDR3 length is 13 residues. CDR3: CASSPGQGHGYTF. CDR3 DNA sequence: TGTGCCAGCAGCCCGGGACAGGGACATGGCTACACCTTC.

The chain has TRBV7-2 and TRBJ2-3; the match to TRBD2 covers 9 bases. Losses at the gene ends were 0 bases for V and 2 bases for J; bases not matched to a gene: 3. Germline CDR1 and CDR2: SGHTA and FQGNSA. The CDR3 contains 16 residues. DNA of the CDR3: TGTGCCAGCAGCTTAGCTGCTAGCGGGGCCACAGATACGCAGTATTTT. Translation: CASSLAASGATDTQYF.

V gene TRBV9 combines with J gene TRBJ2-3; 9 nucleotides match TRBD2. Germline V gives CDR1 SGDLS, CDR2 YYNGEE. With V trimmed by 2 bases and J by 4 bases, 5 bases remained unmatched. The CDR3 extends over 15 amino acids. The CDR3 is CASSVSGRGADTQYF. DNA of the CDR3: TGTGCCAGCAGCGTTAGCGGGAGAGGAGCAGATACGCAGTATTTT.

This chain uses TRBV19 with TRBJ1-1, with D possibly TRBD1 on 5 matching bases. This CDR3 is 14 amino acids long. The V end lost 3 bases, the J end lost 4 bases, and 12 bases lay between the germline ends. Germline V gives CDR1 LNHDA, CDR2 SQIVND (reference sequence). CDR3 region: CASSMGGGITEAFF. DNA of the CDR3: TGTGCCAGTAGTATGGGTGGGGGTATCACTGAAGCTTTCTTT. Together with reference TRBV19 and TRBJ1-1, the CDR3 gives the full variable domain: DGGITQSPKYLFRKEGQNVTLSCEQNLNHDAMYWYRQDPGQGLRLIYYSQIVNDFQKGDIAEGYSVSREKKESFPLTVTSAQKNPTAFYLCASSMGGGITEAFFGQGTRLTVV.

This rearrangement joins TRBV5-1 to TRBJ2-2; 7 nucleotides line up with TRBD1. This CDR3 is built from 15 residues. Unmatched junction bases numbered 2, after V lost 3 bases and J lost 0 bases. The germline CDR1 and CDR2 sequences are SGHRS and YFSETQ. This CDR3 reads CASSSQGTNTGELFF. In DNA form, the CDR3 reads TGCGCCAGCAGCTCACAGGGGACGAACACCGGGGAGCTGTTTTTT.

The genes are TRBV7-8 and TRBJ2-1; 8 positions match TRBD2. This CDR3 spans 15 amino acids. The germline CDR1 and CDR2 sequences are SGHVS and FQNEAQ. Germline trimming cut 5 bases from V and 4 bases from J; bases unmatched to any gene: 7. The CDR3 reads CASSPTGTRYNEQFF. In DNA, the CDR3 is TGTGCCAGCAGCCCAACCGGGACTAGATACAATGAGCAGTTCTTC.

This chain links TRBV9 with TRBJ1-1, with 7 nucleotides matching TRBD1. This CDR3 has 14 residues. The germline V gene encodes CDR1 SGDLS and CDR2 YYNGEE. The V and J ends lost 2 bases and 3 bases, in that order; junction bases with no gene match: 4. The CDR3 DNA is TGTGCCAGCAGCGTTTTGCAGGGGGACACTGAAGCTTTCTTT. It translates to CASSVLQGDTEAFF.

The chain is built from TRBV7-9 and TRBJ1-6; 7 bases match TRBD1. Germline V gene sequence: CDR1 SEHNR, CDR2 FQNEAQ (reference sequence). CDR3 length: 15 residues. V shed 1 base and J 7 bases; nucleotides not matched to a gene: 4. CDR3 in DNA: TGTGCCAGCAGCTTAGGACAGGGAAACAATTCACCCCTCCACTTT. Protein product: CASSLGQGNNSPLHF.

The chain links TRBV7-2 to TRBJ2-1, with 8 nucleotides matching TRBD2. V lost 2 bases and J lost 9; bases outside the gene matches: 3. Germline V gene lookup returns CDR1 SGHTA and CDR2 FQGNSA. This CDR3 contains 13 residues. CDR3 bases: TGTGCCAGCAGCTTACAGCGGGAGTTTGAGCAGTTCTTC. This gives the protein CASSLQREFEQFF.

V usage is TRBV9 and J usage is TRBJ1-1; D might be TRBD1 (6 bases). The CDR3 runs to 15 residues. The V end lost 0 bases, the J end lost 1 base, and 10 bases lay between the germline ends. Germline CDR1 reads SGDLS; CDR2 reads YYNGEE. The CDR3 loop is CASSVGARGNTEAFF. DNA for the CDR3: TGTGCCAGCAGCGTAGGCGCCAGGGGGAACACTGAAGCTTTCTTT.

The chain combines TRBV7-2 with TRBJ1-2; D gene uncertain. CDR3 length equals 16 residues. The germline V and J ends were trimmed by 5 bases and 4 bases, with 20 bases remaining between them. Germline V CDR1 and CDR2: SGHTA, FQGNSA. The CDR3 protein is CASSQTRLVGPYGYTF. The CDR3 nucleotides are TGTGCCAGCAGCCAAACCCGACTCGTGGGCCCCTATGGCTACACCTTC.

CDR3 bases: TGTGCCATCAGTGGGATCGTAGACTATGGCTACACCTTC. Its translation is CAISGIVDYGYTF. The V call is TRBV10-3, the J call TRBJ1-2; D remains ambiguous. The CDR3 covers 13 residues. From germline, CDR1 is ENHRY and CDR2 SYGVKD. V lost 4 bases to trimming and J lost 3 bases, with 9 bases between them.

The CDR3 here is CASSFIGAAANEKLFF. The CDR3 coding sequence is TGTGCCAGCAGCTTTATCGGGGCGGCAGCTAATGAAAAACTGTTTTTT. V usage is TRBV7-6 and J usage is TRBJ1-4; perhaps TRBD1 as D (5 bases). The ends were cut back, 3 bases at V and 3 bases at J, with 14 bases in the middle. The germline CDR1 and CDR2 sequences are SGHVS and FNYEAQ. The CDR3 is 16 amino acids.

The V gene is TRBV6-1, the J gene TRBJ2-7; D is unclear. CDR3 length equals 13 residues. The V gene lost 2 bases and the J gene lost 3 bases, with 8 bases spanning the gap. Germline CDR1 reads MNHNS; CDR2 reads SASEGT. The chain's CDR3 is CASSESRNYEQYF. CDR3 bases: TGTGCCAGCAGTGAATCCAGGAACTACGAGCAGTACTTC.

The chain recombines TRBV7-2 with TRBJ2-7, with 7 bases matching TRBD2. CDR1 is SGHTA and CDR2 is FQGNSA in the germline V gene. J was trimmed by 5 bases and V by 1 base; bases with no gene match: 8. The CDR3 loop spans 15 amino acids. The chain's CDR3 is CASSLGLAVPNEQYF. CDR3 nucleotide sequence: TGTGCCAGCAGCTTAGGGCTAGCGGTCCCTAACGAGCAGTACTTC. The entire variable domain, with the rest obtained from reference TRBV7-2 and TRBJ2-7, is as follows: GAGVSQSPSNKVTEKGKDVELRCDPISGHTALYWYRQSLGQGLEFLIYFQGNSAPDKSGLPSDRFSAERTGGSVSTLTIQRTQQEDSAVYLCASSLGLAVPNEQYFGPGTRLTVT.

CDR3 DNA: TGTGCCAGCAGCTCCACCACAGGAGAGGCTGAAAAACTGTTTTTT. Amino acid sequence: CASSSTTGEAEKLFF. V is TRBV7-9 and J is TRBJ1-4, with TRBD1 as a possible D gene (5 bases). The CDR3 is 15 amino acids. Trimming took off 4 bases at V and 7 bases at J, with 16 bases between the two ends. The germline V gene has CDR1 SEHNR and CDR2 FQNEAQ (reference sequence).

This clone was seen once. V usage is TRBV15 and J usage is TRBJ2-2, with 7 bases identical to TRBD2. The V gene's germline CDR1 is LNHNV and CDR2 YYDKDF (reference sequence). This CDR3 has 15 amino acids. J was trimmed by 8 bases and V by 1 base; bases with no gene match: 7. The CDR3 bases are TGTGCCACCAGCAGAGGTGGGAGGGCCGGTGGGGAGCTGTTTTTT. This codes for CATSRGGRAGGELFF.